The 22 T cell receptor beta chains below were found in one sample sequenced in a study of cytomegalovirus exposure and HLA in healthy donors. PCR primers comprised 60 Vbeta and 13 Jbeta primers. Using immunoSEQ multiplex PCR, the repertoire was profiled, and TCRdb retains in-frame clones only, with some absent. The table shows about 120,000 clones, with approximately 77% occurring only once. Material for sequencing was PBMCs. These receptors came from a man aged 50-59 years in good health and CMV-seropositive.

About this clone itself: Other DNA sequences in this specimen translate into the identical CDR3. The V gene is TRBV2, the J gene TRBJ1-4, with 10 bases that match TRBD1. This CDR3 is 14 amino acids long. Germline V gene lookup returns CDR1 SNHLY and CDR2 FYNNEI. The V segment lost 4 bases and the J segment 5 bases; nucleotides outside the gene matches: 1. CDR3 sequence (DNA): TGTGCCAGCAGTGGGGACAGGGGAAATGAAAAACTGTTTTTT. As protein: CASSGDRGNEKLFF.

This chain links TRBV30 with TRBJ1-6, with TRBD1 identical over 8 bases. The V and J ends lost 5 bases and 7 bases, in that order; junction bases with no gene match: 10. Germline lookup yields CDR1 GTSNPN and CDR2 SVGIG (reference sequence). The CDR3 totals 15 residues. CDR3 in DNA: TGTGCCTGGGAGACAGGGGAGCGGGAAAATTCACCCCTCCACTTT. It is translated as CAWETGERENSPLHF. Using reference TRBV30 and TRBJ1-6 for the parts outside the CDR3, the full variable domain is SQTIHQWPATLVQPVGSPLSLECTVEGTSNPNLYWYRQAAGRGLQLLFYSVGIGQISSEVPQNLSASRPQDRQFILSSKKLLLSDSGFYLCAWETGERENSPLHFGNGTRLTVT.

The chain has TRBV15 and TRBJ1-5; 9 bases are a match to TRBD1. Trimming took 4 bases from V and 11 from J; bases not matched to a gene: 3. CDR1 LNHNV and CDR2 YYDKDF come from the germline V gene (reference sequence). The CDR3 length is 12 residues. The CDR3 loop is CATSTGTGTQHF. Written as DNA, the CDR3 is TGTGCCACCAGCACTGGGACAGGGACCCAGCATTTT.

The V and J genes are TRBV5-6 and TRBJ1-4, with 10 positions matching TRBD1. CDR1 and CDR2 (germline): SGHDT, YYEEEE. V gave up 4 bases and J gave up 5 bases; unmatched junction bases: 5. The length of the CDR3 is 15 residues. The CDR3 loop reads CASSPPGQGNEKLFF. The CDR3 DNA reads as TGTGCCAGCAGCCCCCCGGGACAGGGGAATGAAAAACTGTTTTTT.

The chain carries TRBV5-1 and TRBJ1-2; a weak D match, TRBD1 (5 bases). Germline loops: CDR1 SGHRS, CDR2 YFSETQ. The CDR3 extends over 13 amino acids. V lost 4 bases and J lost 4, with 11 bases in between. The CDR3 DNA reads TGCGCCAGCAGCGCAGGACACGGCTATGGCTACACCTTC. It yields the protein CASSAGHGYGYTF.

Worth noting for this clone: Other DNA sequences in the sample encode the same CDR3. The V call is TRBV29-1, the J call TRBJ2-7; TRBD1 agrees at 8 bases. The V gene end was trimmed by 0 bases and the J gene end by 4 bases; junction bases not matched to a gene: 5. This CDR3 spans 14 amino acids. Germline assignment: CDR1 SQVTM and CDR2 ANQGSEA. This chain's CDR3 is CSVEDGQGAYEQYF. In DNA form, the CDR3 reads TGCAGCGTTGAAGACGGGCAGGGGGCTTACGAGCAGTACTTC.

The V call is TRBV4-2, the J call TRBJ2-6, with 7 positions matching TRBD1. Germline V gene data show CDR1 as LGHNA and CDR2 as YNFKEQ. Trimming took 4 bases from V and 1 from J; bases not matched to a gene: 10. This CDR3 spans 18 amino acids. Here the CDR3 reads CASSPEGPRGSGANVLTF. In DNA, the CDR3 is TGTGCCAGCAGCCCAGAAGGCCCCAGGGGGTCTGGGGCCAACGTCCTGACTTTC.

This clone appeared a few times. The gene calls are TRBV5-4 and TRBJ2-7; 8 nucleotides line up with TRBD1. J lost 2 bases, V lost 5 bases, and 6 bases had no gene match. The CDR3 length is 14 residues. CDR1 is SGHNT, CDR2 YYREEE, per germline (reference sequence). The CDR3 DNA reads as TGTGCCAGCAGTTCCGGGACAGGCCCCTACGAGCAGTACTTC. This encodes CASSSGTGPYEQYF.

V usage is TRBV6-1 and J usage is TRBJ1-2; D perhaps matches TRBD1 (5 bases). The CDR3 is made up of 13 amino acids. Trimming stripped 7 bases from V and 7 bases from J, with 16 bases between. CDR1 is MNHNS and CDR2 is SASEGT in the germline V gene. CDR3 in amino acids: CASTGGGSRGYTF. DNA for the CDR3: TGTGCCAGCACCGGGGGGGGAAGCCGTGGCTACACCTTC.

This clone has only one observation. This sequence joins TRBV18 and TRBJ2-3; 9 positions match TRBD2. Germline CDR1 KGHSH, CDR2 LQKENI. J was trimmed by 2 bases and V by 3 bases; bases with no gene match: 6. CDR3 length equals 16 residues. CDR3 sequence reads: CASSPMAGGDTDTQYF. CDR3 coding DNA: TGTGCCAGCTCACCGATGGCGGGAGGGGACACAGATACGCAGTATTTT. The whole variable domain, filled in from reference TRBV18 and TRBJ2-3, reads NAGVMQNPRHLVRRRGQEARLRCSPMKGHSHVYWYRQLPEEGLKFMVYLQKENIIDESGMPKERFSAEFPKEGPSILRIQQVVRGDSAAYFCASSPMAGGDTDTQYFGPGTRLTVL.

This clone was detected only a few times. The genes are TRBV18 and TRBJ1-1; 11 positions match TRBD1. Germline CDR1 reads KGHSH; CDR2 reads LQKENI. The J segment lost 4 bases and the V segment lost 6 bases, leaving 4 bases of the junction unmatched. The CDR3 runs to 14 residues. CDR3 protein: CASSAGQGATEAFF. The CDR3 nucleotides are TGTGCCAGCTCGGCAGGACAGGGGGCCACTGAAGCTTTCTTT.

V usage is TRBV9 and J usage is TRBJ1-6; D possibly corresponds to TRBD1 (5 bases). With 2 bases removed from V and 0 bases from J, the gap between germline ends came to 15 bases. The CDR3 is 18 residues long. Per the germline V gene, CDR1 is SGDLS and CDR2 is YYNGEE. In nucleotides, the CDR3 is TGTGCCAGCAGCGTGTCAGGAATCGGGGGCTCCTATAATTCACCCCTCCACTTT. Encoded protein: CASSVSGIGGSYNSPLHF.

The chain uses TRBV5-4 and TRBJ2-1; no reliable D call. The V gene lost 6 bases and the J gene lost 4 bases, with 11 bases spanning the gap. CDR1 is SGHNT, CDR2 YYREEE, per germline (reference sequence). CDR3 length: 13 amino acids. CDR3 in amino acids: CASTEQNYNEQFF. CDR3 DNA: TGTGCCAGCACCGAACAGAATTACAATGAGCAGTTCTTC.

The V gene is TRBV11-2, the J gene TRBJ1-5; D not certain. Trimming removed 5 bases at V and 7 bases at J, with 15 bases between. The CDR3 spans 14 residues. Germline V gene lookup returns CDR1 SGHAT and CDR2 FQNNGV. The CDR3 nucleotides read TGTGCCAGCAGCCCCCACCCCGGGAAACAGCCCCAGCATTTT. Residues: CASSPHPGKQPQHF. Drawing the rest from reference TRBV11-2 and TRBJ1-5, the complete variable domain is EAGVAQSPRYKIIEKRQSVAFWCNPISGHATLYWYQQILGQGPKLLIQFQNNGVVDDSQLPKDRFSAERLKGVDSTLKIQPAKLEDSAVYLCASSPHPGKQPQHFGDGTRLSIL.

V and J are TRBV19 and TRBJ1-3; D gene uncertain. CDR3 length equals 15 residues. In germline, CDR1 is LNHDA, CDR2 SQIVND (reference sequence). Trimming cost V 4 bases and J 0 bases, with 10 bases left between them. In DNA form, the CDR3 reads TGTGCCAGTAGTACCCGTCCTCGCTCTGGAAACACCATATATTTT. Translated: CASSTRPRSGNTIYF.

The genes are TRBV4-1 and TRBJ2-7, with 7 bases matching TRBD1. Per germline, CDR1 MGHRA and CDR2 YSYEKL. The V and J ends lost 1 base and 1 base, in that order; junction bases with no gene match: 7. The CDR3 has 16 amino acids. The CDR3 sequence is CASSQVPGQKSYEQYF. The DNA of the CDR3 is TGCGCCAGCAGCCAAGTTCCGGGACAGAAATCCTACGAGCAGTACTTC.

The chain is built from TRBV5-1 and TRBJ2-1, with TRBD1 matching 10 bases. With 4 bases clipped from V and 7 bases from J, the junction kept 8 bases outside the gene matches. The CDR3 is made up of 15 amino acids. Germline CDR1 is SGHRS and CDR2 is YFSETQ. The chain's CDR3 is CASSRGQGGDNEQFF. DNA of the CDR3: TGCGCCAGCAGCCGCGGACAGGGGGGAGATAATGAGCAGTTCTTC.

The gene calls are TRBV4-2 and TRBJ1-6; the D gene is possibly TRBD1 (5 bases). V lost 0 bases, J lost 7 bases, and 10 bases lay in between. This CDR3 has 15 amino acids. CDR1 LGHNA and CDR2 YNFKEQ come from the germline V gene. The CDR3 coding sequence is TGTGCCAGCAGCCAAGATAGGCGGGGGAATTCACCCCTCCACTTT. Its translation: CASSQDRRGNSPLHF.

J is TRBJ2-7 and V is TRBV6-1, with 8 nucleotides matching TRBD1. With V trimmed by 6 bases and J by 4 bases, 5 bases remained unmatched. Germline assignment: CDR1 MNHNS and CDR2 SASEGT. This CDR3 has 13 amino acids. The CDR3 DNA is TGTGCCAGCAGGTCGGGACAGGATTACGAGCAGTACTTC. Residues: CASRSGQDYEQYF.

Comments on this clone: The likely explanation is a read error, given a far larger clone one base away. The rearrangement links TRBV4-3 to TRBJ2-7, with D unresolved. CDR3 length: 13 residues. The germline CDR1 and CDR2 sequences are LGHNA and YSLEER. Trimming took off 1 base at V and 0 bases at J, with 4 bases between the two ends. CDR3 in amino acids: CASSQAYSYEQYF. In nucleotides, the CDR3 is TGCGCCAGCAGCCAAGCGTACTCCTACGAGCAGTACTTC.

This clone was picked up a small number of times. This chain uses TRBV5-1 with TRBJ2-3, with D tentatively TRBD2 (6 bases). The CDR3 is 12 residues long. V lost 4 bases, J lost 7 bases, and 10 bases lay in between. Looked up from germline, CDR1 is SGHRS and CDR2 is YFSETQ. CDR3 DNA sequence: TGCGCCAGCAGCGAGGGGACTTATACGCAGTATTTT. Protein sequence: CASSEGTYTQYF.

The CDR3 sequence: CASSQDRDRAYEQYF. The CDR3 DNA sequence: TGTGCCAGCAGCCAAGATAGGGACAGAGCCTACGAGCAGTACTTC. The rearrangement joins TRBV4-2 to TRBJ2-7, with 7 bases lining up with TRBD1. Germline CDR1 LGHNA, CDR2 YNFKEQ. This CDR3 region has 15 residues. The V gene end was trimmed by 0 bases and the J gene end by 2 bases; junction bases not matched to a gene: 4.